A selection of T cell receptor beta chains follows, all from one sample in a study of CD8 T cells in ankylosing spondylitis. TCRdb fed the 5' RACE reads into MiXCR, producing one record per CDR3 protein. Here the sample spans about 700,000 distinct CDR3 sequences, roughly 20% being singletons. The sample consisted of blood, either unsorted or a sorted T cell fraction (not recorded which). The receptors stem from a male donor with ankylosing spondylitis. Both conserved end residues are part of each CDR3. A D gene is named only where the DNA matches it firmly. For some rows the clone size is stated as once, few or many, or as a class when expanded; others skip it.

cdr3_length: 17; v_call: TRBV4-2; clone_size: .; j_call: TRBJ2-3; d_call: TRBD1; cdr3_nt: TGTGCCAGCAGCCAAGCCAACAGGGGCCTTCTCACAGATACGCAGTATTTT; cdr3_aa: CASSQANRGLLTDTQYF
cdr3_length: 16; v_call: TRBV29-1; clone_size: .; j_call: TRBJ2-7; d_call: TRBD1; cdr3_nt: TGCAGCGTTGGTGCAAGCGCCGGGACAGTCCCCTACGAGCAGTACTTC; cdr3_aa: CSVGASAGTVPYEQYF
cdr3_length: 17; v_call: TRBV21-1; clone_size: .; j_call: TRBJ2-7; d_call: .; cdr3_nt: TGTGCCAGCAGCGTGCATTGGACTAGCGAGGACCTCTACGAGCAGTACTTC; cdr3_aa: CASSVHWTSEDLYEQYF
cdr3_length: 14; v_call: TRBV20-1; clone_size: .; j_call: TRBJ2-7; d_call: TRBD2; cdr3_nt: TGCAGTGCTAGAGAACTAGCGGGAGGTTCCGAGCAGTACTTC; cdr3_aa: CSARELAGGSEQYF
cdr3_length: 17; v_call: TRBV7-8; clone_size: .; j_call: TRBJ2-7; d_call: TRBD2; cdr3_nt: TGTGCCAGCAGCTTAGGCGGGAGCGGGGCGTCCTCCTACGAGCAGTACTTC; cdr3_aa: CASSLGGSGASSYEQYF
cdr3_length: 15; v_call: TRBV2; clone_size: few; j_call: TRBJ1-5; d_call: .; cdr3_nt: TGTGCCAGCAGTGAAAGGACGGGAGGCAATCAGCCCCAGCATTTT; cdr3_aa: CASSERTGGNQPQHF
cdr3_length: 17; v_call: TRBV11-2; clone_size: .; j_call: TRBJ2-2; d_call: .; cdr3_nt: TGTGCCAGCAGCCCCCTGGGACGTCCTTACGGTGCCGGGGAGCTGTTTTTT; cdr3_aa: CASSPLGRPYGAGELFF
cdr3_length: 14; v_call: TRBV12-3/TRBV12-4; clone_size: few; j_call: TRBJ2-1; d_call: TRBD2; cdr3_nt: TGTGCCAGCGCGGGGGGGGGTGGTTTTAATGAGCAGTTCTTC; cdr3_aa: CASAGGGGFNEQFF
cdr3_length: 13; v_call: TRBV20-1; clone_size: few; j_call: TRBJ2-3; d_call: .; cdr3_nt: TGCAGTGCTAGTCCTATAGGGAGGGATACGCAGTATTTT; cdr3_aa: CSASPIGRDTQYF
cdr3_length: 15; v_call: TRBV13; clone_size: many; j_call: TRBJ1-3; d_call: TRBD1; cdr3_nt: TGTGCCAGCAGCTTCCAGGGGGATTCTGGAAACACCATATATTTT; cdr3_aa: CASSFQGDSGNTIYF
cdr3_length: 14; v_call: TRBV29-1; clone_size: .; j_call: TRBJ2-1; d_call: TRBD2; cdr3_nt: TGCAGCGTTGACGGGGGGAAGATTTACAATGAGCAGTTCTTC; cdr3_aa: CSVDGGKIYNEQFF
cdr3_length: 13; v_call: TRBV12-3/TRBV12-4; clone_size: .; j_call: TRBJ1-2; d_call: TRBD1; cdr3_nt: TGTGCCAGTACTGGACAGGGGGCTAACGGCTACACCTTC; cdr3_aa: CASTGQGANGYTF
cdr3_length: 15; v_call: TRBV9; clone_size: few; j_call: TRBJ2-1; d_call: TRBD2; cdr3_nt: TGTGCCAGCAGCGTAATGGGACTAGTGGACAATGAGCAGTTCTTC; cdr3_aa: CASSVMGLVDNEQFF
cdr3_length: 13; v_call: TRBV30; clone_size: .; j_call: TRBJ1-3; d_call: .; cdr3_nt: TGTGCCTGGAACAGAGATACTGGAAACACCATATATTTT; cdr3_aa: CAWNRDTGNTIYF
cdr3_length: 15; v_call: TRBV10-3; clone_size: few; j_call: TRBJ1-2; d_call: TRBD1; cdr3_nt: TGTGCCATCAGTGAGTCGACAGGGCTGGACTATGGCTACACCTTC; cdr3_aa: CAISESTGLDYGYTF
cdr3_length: 14; v_call: TRBV25-1; clone_size: few; j_call: TRBJ2-2; d_call: .; cdr3_nt: TGTGCCAGCAGTGAATGGGCGAACACCGGGGAGCTGTTTTTT; cdr3_aa: CASSEWANTGELFF
cdr3_length: 17; v_call: TRBV10-2; clone_size: few; j_call: TRBJ1-1; d_call: TRBD1; cdr3_nt: TGCGCCAGCTCCCGGACAGGGTGGGATACGAAGAACACTGAAGCTTTCTTT; cdr3_aa: CASSRTGWDTKNTEAFF
cdr3_length: 15; v_call: TRBV4-1; clone_size: .; j_call: TRBJ1-6; d_call: TRBD1; cdr3_nt: TGCGCCAGCACCCATGGGGACAGGGGAAATTCACCCCTCCACTTT; cdr3_aa: CASTHGDRGNSPLHF
cdr3_length: 19; v_call: TRBV4-3; clone_size: .; j_call: TRBJ2-6; d_call: TRBD2; cdr3_nt: TGCGCCAGCAGCCAGATAGCGGGACAATCCAGAACAACCGCCAACGTCCTGACTTTC; cdr3_aa: CASSQIAGQSRTTANVLTF
cdr3_length: 13; v_call: TRBV9; clone_size: few; j_call: TRBJ2-7; d_call: TRBD1; cdr3_nt: TGTGCCAGCAGCGCCGGGACAGGCTACGAGCAGTACTTC; cdr3_aa: CASSAGTGYEQYF
cdr3_length: 12; v_call: TRBV21-1; clone_size: .; j_call: TRBJ2-1; d_call: .; cdr3_nt: TGTGCCAGCAGCAAAGGGGGCAATGAGCAGTTCTTC; cdr3_aa: CASSKGGNEQFF
cdr3_length: 15; v_call: TRBV2; clone_size: .; j_call: TRBJ1-3; d_call: .; cdr3_nt: TGTGCCAGCAACCATCCGACCCGAGCTGGAAACACCATATATTTT; cdr3_aa: CASNHPTRAGNTIYF
cdr3_length: 13; v_call: TRBV6-1; clone_size: .; j_call: TRBJ2-7; d_call: .; cdr3_nt: TGTGCCAGCATACCAGGGTTCCAGCACGAGCAGTACTTC; cdr3_aa: CASIPGFQHEQYF
cdr3_length: 13; v_call: TRBV28; clone_size: few; j_call: TRBJ2-3; d_call: .; cdr3_nt: TGTGCCAGCAGATCGCAGCCCACAGATACGCAGTATTTT; cdr3_aa: CASRSQPTDTQYF
cdr3_length: 14; v_call: TRBV20-1; clone_size: few; j_call: TRBJ2-1; d_call: TRBD2; cdr3_nt: TGCAGTGCACCACTCCGGGAGGGTGGCAATGAGCAGTTCTTC; cdr3_aa: CSAPLREGGNEQFF
cdr3_length: 12; v_call: TRBV12-3/TRBV12-4; clone_size: .; j_call: TRBJ2-7; d_call: TRBD1; cdr3_nt: TGTGCCAGTAGGGGGCGACAGACCGAGCAGTACTTC; cdr3_aa: CASRGRQTEQYF
cdr3_length: 13; v_call: TRBV6-5; clone_size: .; j_call: TRBJ1-2; d_call: .; cdr3_nt: TGTGCCAGCAGTTACCTGGACAGTTATGGCTACACCTTC; cdr3_aa: CASSYLDSYGYTF
cdr3_length: 14; v_call: TRBV20-1; clone_size: .; j_call: TRBJ2-1; d_call: TRBD2; cdr3_nt: TGCAGTGCAAGACCTAGCGGCTCCTACAATGAGCAGTTCTTC; cdr3_aa: CSARPSGSYNEQFF
cdr3_length: 14; v_call: TRBV7-9; clone_size: few; j_call: TRBJ1-1; d_call: TRBD1; cdr3_nt: TGTGCCAGCAGCGCACAGGGGGCGATCACTGAAGCTTTCTTT; cdr3_aa: CASSAQGAITEAFF
cdr3_length: 16; v_call: TRBV4-2; clone_size: many; j_call: TRBJ2-5; d_call: TRBD2; cdr3_nt: TGTGCCAGCAGCCAAGATGGAAGCGGGGCTGGAAAGACCCAGTACTTC; cdr3_aa: CASSQDGSGAGKTQYF
cdr3_length: 17; v_call: TRBV6-5; clone_size: .; j_call: TRBJ2-5; d_call: TRBD1; cdr3_nt: TGTGCCAGCAGTTACTCGTCGCCTACAGGGGTCCTCAACCAGTACTACTTC; cdr3_aa: CASSYSSPTGVLNQYYF
cdr3_length: 15; v_call: TRBV7-2; clone_size: .; j_call: TRBJ1-2; d_call: .; cdr3_nt: TGTGCCAGCAGCTTAGGCAGGAACTCGAACTATGGCTACACCTTC; cdr3_aa: CASSLGRNSNYGYTF
cdr3_length: 17; v_call: TRBV20-1; clone_size: few; j_call: TRBJ2-7; d_call: .; cdr3_nt: TGCAGTGCTAGAGATCGATTAGGGGACAACCCCTCCTACGAGCAGTACTTC; cdr3_aa: CSARDRLGDNPSYEQYF
cdr3_length: 15; v_call: TRBV7-2; clone_size: few; j_call: TRBJ2-4; d_call: .; cdr3_nt: TGTGCCAGCAGCTTAGGGGCTATCAGGGGAAACATTCAGTACTTC; cdr3_aa: CASSLGAIRGNIQYF
cdr3_length: 16; v_call: TRBV6-2/TRBV6-3; clone_size: few; j_call: TRBJ1-1; d_call: TRBD1; cdr3_nt: TGTGCCAGCAGTTACTCCCCGGGACAGATGAACACTGAAGCTTTCTTT; cdr3_aa: CASSYSPGQMNTEAFF
cdr3_length: 15; v_call: TRBV12-3/TRBV12-4; clone_size: few; j_call: TRBJ2-7; d_call: .; cdr3_nt: TGTGCCAGCAGCGTGGGGGGAGCCCCTCCCTACGAGCAGTACTTC; cdr3_aa: CASSVGGAPPYEQYF
cdr3_length: 17; v_call: TRBV7-2; clone_size: .; j_call: TRBJ2-1; d_call: .; cdr3_nt: TGTGCCAGCAGCTTAGTGGACGGACGAAGCTCCTACAATGAGCAGTTCTTC; cdr3_aa: CASSLVDGRSSYNEQFF
cdr3_length: 15; v_call: TRBV5-4; clone_size: .; j_call: TRBJ2-7; d_call: TRBD1; cdr3_nt: TGTGCCAGCAGCCCGGGAGGGACAGGGGGTTACGAGCAGTACTTC; cdr3_aa: CASSPGGTGGYEQYF
cdr3_length: 15; v_call: TRBV6-5; clone_size: .; j_call: TRBJ1-1; d_call: .; cdr3_nt: TGTGCCAGCAGTTACGGGGCCGCCCCAGACACTGAAGCTTTCTTT; cdr3_aa: CASSYGAAPDTEAFF
cdr3_length: 13; v_call: TRBV29-1; clone_size: .; j_call: TRBJ2-7; d_call: .; cdr3_nt: TGCAGCGTTGCTGAAGCGGACGCGAGGGAGCAGTACTTC; cdr3_aa: CSVAEADAREQYF
cdr3_length: 12; v_call: TRBV18; clone_size: few; j_call: TRBJ1-4; d_call: .; cdr3_nt: TGTGCCAGCTCAGGGGACCGAGAAAAACTGTTTTTT; cdr3_aa: CASSGDREKLFF
cdr3_length: 15; v_call: TRBV2; clone_size: .; j_call: TRBJ2-5; d_call: .; cdr3_nt: TGTGCCAGCAGTGGGCGGGACAGCTTTCAAGAGACCCAGTACTTC; cdr3_aa: CASSGRDSFQETQYF
cdr3_length: 15; v_call: TRBV6-5; clone_size: few; j_call: TRBJ1-5; d_call: .; cdr3_nt: TGTGCCAGCGTTTGGGCAGGGGAGGCAAATCAGCCCCAGCATTTT; cdr3_aa: CASVWAGEANQPQHF
cdr3_length: 14; v_call: TRBV29-1; clone_size: .; j_call: TRBJ2-7; d_call: .; cdr3_nt: TGCAGCGTAGACCCTGGGGGACAACACTACGAGCAGTACTTC; cdr3_aa: CSVDPGGQHYEQYF
cdr3_length: 17; v_call: TRBV20-1; clone_size: few; j_call: TRBJ2-3; d_call: TRBD2; cdr3_nt: TGCAGTGGGTTACTAGCGGGAGGGCCAGGGAGCACAGATACGCAGTATTTT; cdr3_aa: CSGLLAGGPGSTDTQYF
cdr3_length: 12; v_call: TRBV20-1; clone_size: many; j_call: TRBJ1-4; d_call: .; cdr3_nt: TGCAGTGCTAGAAGGGGGATTGAAAAACTGTTTTTT; cdr3_aa: CSARRGIEKLFF
cdr3_length: 16; v_call: TRBV5-1; clone_size: few; j_call: TRBJ1-5; d_call: .; cdr3_nt: TGCGCCAGCAGCTTGGGGGACTCCCGTGGTAATCAGCCCCAGCATTTT; cdr3_aa: CASSLGDSRGNQPQHF
cdr3_length: 16; v_call: TRBV5-1; clone_size: few; j_call: TRBJ2-7; d_call: TRBD1; cdr3_nt: TGCGCCAGCAGCTTGGATATACAGGGGTGGGATTACGAGCAGTACTTC; cdr3_aa: CASSLDIQGWDYEQYF
cdr3_length: 16; v_call: TRBV7-6; clone_size: few; j_call: TRBJ1-1; d_call: .; cdr3_nt: TGTGCCAGCAGCTTAGCGCGGGGCGGGGGGAACACTGAAGCTTTCTTT; cdr3_aa: CASSLARGGGNTEAFF
cdr3_length: 16; v_call: TRBV12-3/TRBV12-4; clone_size: few; j_call: TRBJ2-2; d_call: .; cdr3_nt: TGTGCCAGCAGTGCGGGCCCTAAGACGGACACCGGGGAGCTGTTTTTT; cdr3_aa: CASSAGPKTDTGELFF
cdr3_length: 14; v_call: TRBV19; clone_size: few; j_call: TRBJ2-2; d_call: TRBD1; cdr3_nt: TGTGCCAGTAGTGTCGACAGGGGCACCGGGGAGCTGTTTTTT; cdr3_aa: CASSVDRGTGELFF
cdr3_length: 14; v_call: TRBV16; clone_size: many; j_call: TRBJ1-1; d_call: .; cdr3_nt: TGTGCCAGCAGCCGCAAGGCCTCGAACACTGAAGCTTTCTTT; cdr3_aa: CASSRKASNTEAFF
cdr3_length: 15; v_call: TRBV15; clone_size: .; j_call: TRBJ2-5; d_call: .; cdr3_nt: TGTGCCACCAGCAGAGATCTTGGGGGTCGTGAGACCCAGTACTTC; cdr3_aa: CATSRDLGGRETQYF
cdr3_length: 15; v_call: TRBV9; clone_size: few; j_call: TRBJ2-1; d_call: .; cdr3_nt: TGTGCCAGCAGCGTAGAAGGGGTTTCCTACAATGAGCAGTTCTTC; cdr3_aa: CASSVEGVSYNEQFF
cdr3_length: 14; v_call: TRBV4-3; clone_size: .; j_call: TRBJ2-7; d_call: .; cdr3_nt: TGCGCCAGCAGCCAATTGGACAGCTCCTACGAGCAGTACTTC; cdr3_aa: CASSQLDSSYEQYF
cdr3_length: 14; v_call: TRBV20-1; clone_size: .; j_call: TRBJ2-2; d_call: TRBD1; cdr3_nt: TGCAGTGCTACGGGACAGAAGAACACCGGGGAGCTGTTTTTT; cdr3_aa: CSATGQKNTGELFF
cdr3_length: 15; v_call: TRBV9; clone_size: once; j_call: TRBJ2-1; d_call: TRBD2; cdr3_nt: TGTGCCAGCAGCCCAGGGACTAGCGGGAGGGGTGAGCAGTTCTTC; cdr3_aa: CASSPGTSGRGEQFF